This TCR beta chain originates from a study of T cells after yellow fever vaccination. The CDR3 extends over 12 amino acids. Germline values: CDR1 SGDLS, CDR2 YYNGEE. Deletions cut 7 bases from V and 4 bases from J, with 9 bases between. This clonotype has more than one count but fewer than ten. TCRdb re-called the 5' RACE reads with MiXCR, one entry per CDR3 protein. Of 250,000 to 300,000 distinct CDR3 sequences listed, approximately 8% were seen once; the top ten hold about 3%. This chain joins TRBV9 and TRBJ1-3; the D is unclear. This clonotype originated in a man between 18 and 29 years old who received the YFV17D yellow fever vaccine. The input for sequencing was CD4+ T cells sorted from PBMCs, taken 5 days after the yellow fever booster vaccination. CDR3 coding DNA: TGTGCCAGCGGACTCAGCGGAAACACCATATATTTT. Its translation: CASGLSGNTIYF.